The clone carrying this T cell receptor (beta chain) was counted between two and nine times. Researchers amplified the TCR beta CDR3 regions from RNA transcripts. During a first-round RT-PCR of the TCR CDR3, the HTBI primer set was used. A single record per CDR3 protein comes from TCRdb applying MiXCR to the multiplex PCR reads. The data hold roughly 630,000 distinct CDR3 sequences, with 15% to 19% observed a single time. This sample is part of a study of T cells in Graves' hyperthyroidism and ophthalmopathy. The CDR3 has 15 amino acids. V was clipped by 5 bases and J by 4 bases, with 14 bases between them. The germline CDR1 and CDR2 sequences are MGHRA and YSYEKL.

The chain carries TRBV4-1 and TRBJ2-2; possible D gene TRBD1, 6 bases. The sample taken for sequencing was blood. The clonotype was recovered from a woman aged 25-40 years with Graves' hyperthyroidism. CDR3 sequence: CASSFRQASTGELFF. The CDR3 region has the DNA TGCGCCAGCAGCTTTCGACAGGCAAGCACCGGGGAGCTGTTTTTT.